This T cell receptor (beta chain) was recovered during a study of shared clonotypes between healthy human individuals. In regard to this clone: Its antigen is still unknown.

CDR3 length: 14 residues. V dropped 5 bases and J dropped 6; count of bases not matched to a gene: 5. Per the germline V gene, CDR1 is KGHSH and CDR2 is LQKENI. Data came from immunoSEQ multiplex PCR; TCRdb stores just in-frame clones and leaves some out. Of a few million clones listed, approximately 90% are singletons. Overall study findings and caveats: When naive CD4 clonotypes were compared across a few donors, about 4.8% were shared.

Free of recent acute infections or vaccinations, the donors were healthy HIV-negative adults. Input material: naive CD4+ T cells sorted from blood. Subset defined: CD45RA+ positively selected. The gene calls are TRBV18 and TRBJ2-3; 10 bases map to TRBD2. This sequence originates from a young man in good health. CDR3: CASSGLAAEDTQYF. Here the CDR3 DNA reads TGTGCCAGCTCAGGACTAGCGGCTGAGGATACGCAGTATTTT.